A single sample gave rise to the 2 T cell receptor beta chains below, sequenced in a study of blood T cells in healthy people across ages. With a J-beta primer mix and a sample-barcoded 5' primer, a second PCR ran about 7 to 11 cycles. MiXCR, applied by TCRdb to the 5' RACE reads, yields one record per CDR3 protein. The repertoire holds 650,000 to 1,000,000 distinct CDR3 sequences, with 35% to 60% as singletons. The sequencing input was blood. The receptors were sampled from a man older than 75 in good health.

This clonotype was counted a few times. The chain joins TRBV20-1 to TRBJ2-7; a possible D gene is TRBD2 (6 bases). The CDR3 covers 16 residues. Trimming stripped 0 bases from V and 2 bases from J, with 17 bases between. CDR1 DFQATT and CDR2 SNEGSKA come from the germline V gene (reference sequence). The CDR3 DNA reads TGCAGTGCTAGAGATGGAGGCGGGAACGTCGCCTACGAGCAGTACTTC. Residues: CSARDGGGNVAYEQYF.

This rearrangement joins TRBV7-3 to TRBJ2-1; 11 nucleotides align to TRBD2. Germline trimming cut 3 bases from V and 10 bases from J; bases unmatched to any gene: 8. This CDR3 is 15 amino acids long. Per germline, CDR1 SGHTA and CDR2 FQGTGA. CDR3 sequence reads: CASSLDSGRAYEQFF. Here the CDR3 DNA reads TGTGCCAGCAGCTTGGATAGCGGGAGGGCTTACGAGCAGTTCTTC.